Listed below are T cell receptor beta chains from one sample, sequenced in a study of cytomegalovirus exposure and HLA in healthy donors. Repertoires were generated with immunoSEQ multiplex PCR, while TCRdb's copy carries only in-frame clones and drops some. The listing contains 200,000 to 250,000 clones. Sequencing was done on a sample of PBMCs. Source of these receptors: a woman in her 30s in good health and CMV-seropositive. Both conserved end residues are part of each CDR3. D genes are given only for firm matches.

V gene: TRBV6-5
CDR3 length: 13
D gene: TRBD1
J gene: TRBJ1-1
CDR3 protein: CATHGPWGDRVDF
CDR3 DNA: TGTGCCACCCATGGGCCCTGGGGGGACAGGGTTGACTTT

V gene: TRBV7-2
CDR3 length: 14
D gene: TRBD2
J gene: TRBJ2-7
CDR3 protein: CASSHLGTSYEQYF
CDR3 DNA: TGTGCCAGCAGCCACCTTGGGACTAGCTACGAGCAGTACTTC

V gene: TRBV5-4
CDR3 length: 17
D gene: TRBD1
J gene: TRBJ2-7
CDR3 protein: CASSVGSGQGAQGEQYF
CDR3 DNA: TGTGCCAGCAGCGTCGGATCGGGACAGGGGGCGCAGGGAGAGCAGTACTTC

V gene: TRBV9
CDR3 length: 16
D gene: TRBD1
J gene: TRBJ1-3
CDR3 protein: CASSVEGTDSGNTIYF
CDR3 DNA: TGTGCCAGCAGCGTAGAAGGGACAGACTCTGGAAACACCATATATTTT

V gene: TRBV6-1
CDR3 length: 12
D gene: -
J gene: TRBJ1-5
CDR3 protein: CASIGQGQPQHF
CDR3 DNA: TGTGCCAGCATAGGGCAGGGACAGCCCCAGCATTTT

V gene: TRBV4-3
CDR3 length: 18
D gene: -
J gene: TRBJ2-3
CDR3 protein: CASSQVGRGGPGTDTQYF
CDR3 DNA: TGCGCCAGCAGCCAAGTAGGTAGGGGAGGACCTGGCACAGATACGCAGTATTTT

V gene: TRBV7-6
CDR3 length: 14
D gene: TRBD2
J gene: TRBJ2-5
CDR3 protein: CASTRSGVRETQYF
CDR3 DNA: TGTGCCAGCACCCGAAGCGGGGTAAGAGAGACCCAGTACTTC

V gene: TRBV19
CDR3 length: 16
D gene: -
J gene: TRBJ1-1
CDR3 protein: CASSSLGGLRWTEAFF
CDR3 DNA: TGTGCCAGTAGTTCCCTAGGGGGATTAAGGTGGACTGAAGCTTTCTTT

V gene: TRBV28
CDR3 length: 14
D gene: TRBD1
J gene: TRBJ1-5
CDR3 protein: CASRETGGNQPQHF
CDR3 DNA: TGTGCCAGCAGAGAGACAGGGGGGAATCAGCCCCAGCATTTT

V gene: TRBV28
CDR3 length: 13
D gene: -
J gene: TRBJ1-5
CDR3 protein: CASSLDSYQPQHF
CDR3 DNA: TGTGCCAGCAGCCTTGACAGTTATCAGCCCCAGCATTTT

V gene: TRBV7-8
CDR3 length: 18
D gene: -
J gene: TRBJ1-4
CDR3 protein: CASSLAWAGSWRGEKLFF
CDR3 DNA: TGTGCCAGCAGCTTAGCCTGGGCGGGGTCCTGGAGGGGTGAAAAACTGTTTTTT

V gene: TRBV4-1
CDR3 length: 16
D gene: -
J gene: TRBJ2-5
CDR3 protein: CASSQDRQESQETQYF
CDR3 DNA: TGCGCCAGCAGCCAGGACCGACAGGAGAGCCAAGAGACCCAGTACTTC

V gene: TRBV11-2
CDR3 length: 15
D gene: TRBD2
J gene: TRBJ2-1
CDR3 protein: CASSLGNGGADEQFF
CDR3 DNA: TGTGCCAGCAGCTTAGGGAACGGGGGGGCAGATGAGCAGTTCTTC

V gene: TRBV29-1
CDR3 length: 14
D gene: -
J gene: TRBJ1-5
CDR3 protein: CSVAGYGSNQPQHF
CDR3 DNA: TGCAGCGTTGCAGGTTATGGTTCGAATCAGCCCCAGCATTTT

V gene: TRBV18
CDR3 length: 14
D gene: -
J gene: TRBJ1-2
CDR3 protein: CASSPGQKYYGYTF
CDR3 DNA: TGTGCCAGCTCACCCGGACAGAAGTACTATGGCTACACCTTC

V gene: TRBV5-4
CDR3 length: 15
D gene: -
J gene: TRBJ2-2
CDR3 protein: CASSLPGTETGELFF
CDR3 DNA: TGTGCCAGCAGCTTGCCTGGGACTGAAACCGGGGAGCTGTTTTTT

V gene: TRBV2
CDR3 length: 16
D gene: -
J gene: TRBJ1-2
CDR3 protein: CASSEDIAGFAYGYTF
CDR3 DNA: TGTGCCAGCAGTGAAGACATAGCCGGTTTTGCCTATGGCTACACCTTC

V gene: TRBV27
CDR3 length: 12
D gene: -
J gene: TRBJ1-1
CDR3 protein: CASSSSGTEAFF
CDR3 DNA: TGTGCCAGCAGTTCATCCGGGACAGAAGCTTTCTTT

V gene: TRBV7-2
CDR3 length: 13
D gene: -
J gene: TRBJ1-4
CDR3 protein: CASSLQVKEKLFF
CDR3 DNA: TGTGCCAGCAGCTTACAGGTGAAAGAAAAACTGTTTTTT

V gene: TRBV15
CDR3 length: 14
D gene: -
J gene: TRBJ1-4
CDR3 protein: CATSRGDTSASLFF
CDR3 DNA: TGTGCCACCAGCAGAGGGGACACTTCGGCATCCTTGTTTTTT

V gene: TRBV2
CDR3 length: 15
D gene: -
J gene: TRBJ2-5
CDR3 protein: CASSAASVTQETQYF
CDR3 DNA: TGTGCCAGCAGTGCGGCTAGCGTGACCCAAGAGACCCAGTACTTC

V gene: TRBV2
CDR3 length: 14
D gene: TRBD1
J gene: TRBJ1-3
CDR3 protein: CASADRVSGNTIYF
CDR3 DNA: TGTGCCAGCGCAGACAGGGTATCTGGAAACACCATATATTTT

V gene: TRBV7-6
CDR3 length: 14
D gene: TRBD1
J gene: TRBJ1-2
CDR3 protein: CASSSSTGGYGYTF
CDR3 DNA: TGTGCCAGCAGCTCTTCGACAGGGGGCTATGGCTACACCTTC

V gene: TRBV5-1
CDR3 length: 13
D gene: -
J gene: TRBJ2-5
CDR3 protein: CASSLGQEETQYF
CDR3 DNA: TGCGCCAGCAGCTTGGGGCAGGAAGAGACCCAGTACTTC

V gene: TRBV19
CDR3 length: 13
D gene: -
J gene: TRBJ2-2
CDR3 protein: CASSHSITGELFF
CDR3 DNA: TGTGCCAGTAGTCACAGCATCACCGGGGAGCTGTTTTTT

V gene: TRBV10-3
CDR3 length: 15
D gene: TRBD1
J gene: TRBJ1-5
CDR3 protein: CAIGKDRGSNQPQHF
CDR3 DNA: TGTGCCATCGGCAAGGACAGGGGTAGCAATCAGCCCCAGCATTTT

V gene: TRBV29-1
CDR3 length: 13
D gene: -
J gene: TRBJ1-1
CDR3 protein: CSVGGRLNTEAFF
CDR3 DNA: TGCAGCGTAGGAGGACGGTTGAACACTGAAGCTTTCTTT

V gene: TRBV28
CDR3 length: 16
D gene: -
J gene: TRBJ1-1
CDR3 protein: CASRNGADRLNTEAFF
CDR3 DNA: TGTGCCAGCAGGAATGGGGCAGATCGCTTGAACACTGAAGCTTTCTTT

V gene: TRBV5-1
CDR3 length: 16
D gene: -
J gene: TRBJ2-7
CDR3 protein: CASSLVTGDSSYEQYF
CDR3 DNA: TGCGCCAGCAGCTTGGTAACAGGAGACAGCTCCTACGAGCAGTACTTC

V gene: TRBV29-1
CDR3 length: 13
D gene: -
J gene: TRBJ1-2
CDR3 protein: CSVARDADYGYTF
CDR3 DNA: TGCAGCGTTGCTCGGGATGCGGACTATGGCTACACCTTC

V gene: TRBV19
CDR3 length: 16
D gene: -
J gene: TRBJ2-1
CDR3 protein: CASSMVPRLPGDEQFF
CDR3 DNA: TGTGCCAGTAGTATGGTTCCCCGGCTCCCCGGGGATGAGCAGTTCTTC

V gene: TRBV5-1
CDR3 length: 17
D gene: -
J gene: TRBJ2-6
CDR3 protein: CASSLAILRSGANVLTF
CDR3 DNA: TGCGCCAGCAGCTTGGCCATATTGCGCTCTGGGGCCAACGTCCTGACTTTC

V gene: TRBV13
CDR3 length: 14
D gene: -
J gene: TRBJ1-2
CDR3 protein: CASSLGERVHGYTF
CDR3 DNA: TGTGCCAGCAGCTTAGGCGAGAGGGTCCATGGCTACACCTTC

V gene: TRBV4-3
CDR3 length: 14
D gene: TRBD1
J gene: TRBJ1-1
CDR3 protein: CASSQYRGSTEAFF
CDR3 DNA: TGCGCCAGCAGCCAGTACAGGGGGTCCACTGAAGCTTTCTTT

V gene: TRBV2
CDR3 length: 14
D gene: TRBD1
J gene: TRBJ1-4
CDR3 protein: CASSDSGTGVKLFF
CDR3 DNA: TGTGCCAGCAGTGATTCCGGGACAGGGGTGAAACTGTTTTTT

V gene: TRBV9
CDR3 length: 14
D gene: -
J gene: TRBJ2-7
CDR3 protein: CASSVGTGYHEQYF
CDR3 DNA: TGTGCCAGCAGCGTAGGAACAGGGTATCACGAGCAGTACTTC

V gene: TRBV28
CDR3 length: 15
D gene: -
J gene: TRBJ2-7
CDR3 protein: CASSPMSGKTYEQYF
CDR3 DNA: TGTGCCAGCAGCCCAATGAGCGGCAAAACCTACGAGCAGTACTTC

V gene: TRBV27
CDR3 length: 15
D gene: -
J gene: TRBJ2-4
CDR3 protein: CASSKSRYTGNIQYF
CDR3 DNA: TGTGCCAGCAGTAAAAGTAGGTACACAGGAAACATTCAGTACTTC